Listed below are T cell receptor beta chains from one sample, sequenced in a study of T cell repertoires in cytomegalovirus infection. MiXCR, applied by TCRdb to the reads, yields one record per CDR3 protein. Of 150,000 to 200,000 distinct CDR3 sequences in the sample, 28% were seen once. Sequencing was carried out using PBMCs. These receptors were obtained from a human donor in good health (CMV status not recorded). Some clones in this sample may be carry-over from other donors' samples. Both conserved end residues are part of each CDR3. A D gene is named only where the DNA matches it firmly. The listing skips clone size in some rows; elsewhere it reads once, few, many or a size class.

clone size: -
J gene: TRBJ1-1
V gene: TRBV7-8
D gene: -
CDR3 DNA: TGTGCCAGCAGCTTAGGAGTTAGAAGCGGTGAAGCTTTCTTT
CDR3 protein: CASSLGVRSGEAFF

clone size: few
J gene: TRBJ2-7
V gene: TRBV10-3
D gene: TRBD1
CDR3 DNA: TGTGCCATCAGTGAGCTAGGACAGGGGATAGGCGAGCAGTACTTC
CDR3 protein: CAISELGQGIGEQYF

clone size: -
J gene: TRBJ1-1
V gene: TRBV11-3
D gene: -
CDR3 DNA: TGTGCCAGCAGCCTATCTACGGACACTGAAGCTTTCTTT
CDR3 protein: CASSLSTDTEAFF

clone size: many
J gene: TRBJ2-4
V gene: TRBV7-9
D gene: -
CDR3 DNA: TGTGCCAGCAGCTTCGGGGGCGGGGCTAACATTCAGTACTTC
CDR3 protein: CASSFGGGANIQYF

clone size: -
J gene: TRBJ1-2
V gene: TRBV6-6
D gene: TRBD1
CDR3 DNA: TGTGCCAGCAGTAAACAGGGGGCGGACTATGGCTACACCTTC
CDR3 protein: CASSKQGADYGYTF

clone size: -
J gene: TRBJ2-1
V gene: TRBV27
D gene: TRBD2
CDR3 DNA: TGTGCCAGCAGTTCCCGGTCTAGCGGGGGGCGGAGCTCCTACAATGAGCAGTTCTTC
CDR3 protein: CASSSRSSGGRSSYNEQFF

clone size: -
J gene: TRBJ1-2
V gene: TRBV20-1
D gene: -
CDR3 DNA: TGCAGTGCCAGCCCACCGGAGCTCTATGGCTACACCTTC
CDR3 protein: CSASPPELYGYTF

clone size: few
J gene: TRBJ2-3
V gene: TRBV3-1
D gene: -
CDR3 DNA: TGTGCCAGCAGCCCCCGACCCGATCTCGGGACGCAGTATTTT
CDR3 protein: CASSPRPDLGTQYF

clone size: few
J gene: TRBJ1-2
V gene: TRBV6-5
D gene: TRBD1
CDR3 DNA: TGTGCCAGCAGTTACCCGGACAGGGTCGGCTACACCTTC
CDR3 protein: CASSYPDRVGYTF

clone size: -
J gene: TRBJ1-3
V gene: TRBV6-5
D gene: -
CDR3 DNA: TGTGCCAGCAGTTACGCGGGGCTGGGGAACACCATATATTTT
CDR3 protein: CASSYAGLGNTIYF

clone size: -
J gene: TRBJ2-7
V gene: TRBV5-6
D gene: -
CDR3 DNA: TGTGCCAGCAGCTTTATGGGCATCGGGGATCGCGAGCAGTACTTC
CDR3 protein: CASSFMGIGDREQYF

clone size: many
J gene: TRBJ2-2
V gene: TRBV5-5
D gene: -
CDR3 DNA: TGTGCCAGCAGCTTCCGGACAGCTAACACCGGGGAGCTGTTTTTT
CDR3 protein: CASSFRTANTGELFF

clone size: few
J gene: TRBJ1-1
V gene: TRBV7-6
D gene: TRBD1
CDR3 DNA: TGTGCCAGCAGCCCCCAGGGGGGCAGGATCGAGGCTTTCTTT
CDR3 protein: CASSPQGGRIEAFF

clone size: -
J gene: TRBJ2-5
V gene: TRBV7-9
D gene: -
CDR3 DNA: TGTGCCACCTCGGCGTCCCCAGAGACCCAGTACTTC
CDR3 protein: CATSASPETQYF

clone size: -
J gene: TRBJ2-5
V gene: TRBV12-3/TRBV12-4
D gene: -
CDR3 DNA: TGTGCCACTCGGGGAGGAGAGACCCAGTACTTC
CDR3 protein: CATRGGETQYF

clone size: -
J gene: TRBJ2-7
V gene: TRBV12-3/TRBV12-4
D gene: -
CDR3 DNA: TGTGCCAGCAGTCCGTTGACCGGTGTAAGGCAGTACTTC
CDR3 protein: CASSPLTGVRQYF

clone size: once
J gene: TRBJ1-2
V gene: TRBV29-1
D gene: -
CDR3 DNA: TGCAGCGGTAGGGGCGCCTATGGCTACACCTTC
CDR3 protein: CSGRGAYGYTF

clone size: few
J gene: TRBJ2-5
V gene: TRBV24-1
D gene: -
CDR3 DNA: TGTGCCACCAGTGATCCCCAGGGGGGAAAGACCCAGTACTTC
CDR3 protein: CATSDPQGGKTQYF

clone size: -
J gene: TRBJ1-1
V gene: TRBV7-3
D gene: TRBD1
CDR3 DNA: TGTGCCAGCAGCTTTGGACAGGGCCAACCTCCCTTGGCCACTGAAGCTTTCTTT
CDR3 protein: CASSFGQGQPPLATEAFF

clone size: -
J gene: TRBJ1-1
V gene: TRBV7-9
D gene: -
CDR3 DNA: TGTGCCAGCAGCCTGAGCGCTGAAGCTTTCTTT
CDR3 protein: CASSLSAEAFF

clone size: -
J gene: TRBJ2-7
V gene: TRBV14
D gene: TRBD1
CDR3 DNA: TGTGCCAGCAGCCATCTCCAGGGGGCGAGTTTGAACTTC
CDR3 protein: CASSHLQGASLNF

clone size: -
J gene: TRBJ1-5
V gene: TRBV5-1
D gene: -
CDR3 DNA: TGCGCCAGCTCTTCTGCGGGGGGCCCTAATCAGCCCCAGCATTTT
CDR3 protein: CASSSAGGPNQPQHF

clone size: -
J gene: TRBJ2-4
V gene: TRBV7-4
D gene: -
CDR3 DNA: TGTGCCAGCAGCCGACTCGATACTAGCATTCAGTACTTC
CDR3 protein: CASSRLDTSIQYF

clone size: few
J gene: TRBJ1-2
V gene: TRBV7-2
D gene: TRBD1
CDR3 DNA: TGTGCCAGCAGCTTGACAGGGATAAAGGCGTGGGGCTACACCTTC
CDR3 protein: CASSLTGIKAWGYTF

clone size: few
J gene: TRBJ2-2
V gene: TRBV27
D gene: -
CDR3 DNA: TGTGCCAGGCCCAAGGTCGGGGAGCTGTTTTTT
CDR3 protein: CARPKVGELFF

clone size: -
J gene: TRBJ1-5
V gene: TRBV7-9
D gene: TRBD1
CDR3 DNA: TGTGCCAGCAGCTCCGGGACAGGGATAAATCAGCCCCAGCATTTT
CDR3 protein: CASSSGTGINQPQHF

clone size: -
J gene: TRBJ2-1
V gene: TRBV15
D gene: -
CDR3 DNA: TGTGCCACCAGCAGAGATGGGGCAAGCTCCTACAATGAGCAGTTCTTC
CDR3 protein: CATSRDGASSYNEQFF

clone size: -
J gene: TRBJ2-7
V gene: TRBV11-1
D gene: -
CDR3 DNA: TGTGCCAGCAGTTCGGACAGAGTTTCCTACGAGCAGTACTTC
CDR3 protein: CASSSDRVSYEQYF

clone size: few
J gene: TRBJ2-1
V gene: TRBV27
D gene: -
CDR3 DNA: TGTGCCAGCAGCGACAGGAAAAACTACAATGAGCAGTTCTTC
CDR3 protein: CASSDRKNYNEQFF

clone size: -
J gene: TRBJ2-7
V gene: TRBV12-3/TRBV12-4
D gene: -
CDR3 DNA: TGTGCCAGCAGGCACGCTGCCTACGAGCAGTACTTC
CDR3 protein: CASRHAAYEQYF

clone size: -
J gene: TRBJ1-2
V gene: TRBV29-1
D gene: -
CDR3 DNA: TGCAGCGTGGGGTTCACCAACTATGGCTACACCTTC
CDR3 protein: CSVGFTNYGYTF

clone size: -
J gene: TRBJ1-2
V gene: TRBV2
D gene: TRBD1
CDR3 DNA: TGTGCCAGCAGTGAGGTGATAGGGGGCCGCACCTTC
CDR3 protein: CASSEVIGGRTF

clone size: few
J gene: TRBJ1-2
V gene: TRBV29-1
D gene: -
CDR3 DNA: TGCAGCGCTAAAGGTGGGCCAGGCTATGGCTACACCTTC
CDR3 protein: CSAKGGPGYGYTF

clone size: many
J gene: TRBJ2-3
V gene: TRBV29-1
D gene: -
CDR3 DNA: TGCAGCGTTGAACCGACGGACGCTTATTCCGATACGCAGTATTTT
CDR3 protein: CSVEPTDAYSDTQYF

clone size: -
J gene: TRBJ1-4
V gene: TRBV5-1
D gene: -
CDR3 DNA: TGCGCCAGCAGTTTGGGGGGTGCTAATGAAAAACTGTTTTTT
CDR3 protein: CASSLGGANEKLFF

clone size: -
J gene: TRBJ1-2
V gene: TRBV7-9
D gene: -
CDR3 DNA: TGTGCCAGCAGCGTAGGGGGACCTATGACTAACTATGGCTACACCTTC
CDR3 protein: CASSVGGPMTNYGYTF

clone size: few
J gene: TRBJ2-3
V gene: TRBV4-2
D gene: -
CDR3 DNA: TGTGCCAGCAGCCTGGGCGGGGAACTTAGCACAGATACGCAGTATTTT
CDR3 protein: CASSLGGELSTDTQYF

clone size: -
J gene: TRBJ1-4
V gene: TRBV14
D gene: -
CDR3 DNA: TGTGCCAGCAGCAACAGGGCGCCCATGGGGGAAAAACTGTTTTTT
CDR3 protein: CASSNRAPMGEKLFF

clone size: -
J gene: TRBJ1-6
V gene: TRBV20-1
D gene: TRBD1
CDR3 DNA: TGCAGTGCTAGAGTAGGACAGGGTGGGTCACCCCTCCACTTT
CDR3 protein: CSARVGQGGSPLHF

clone size: few
J gene: TRBJ1-6
V gene: TRBV20-1
D gene: -
CDR3 DNA: TGCAGTGCTCGTAGGCCCGGTACAGGGAGGAATTCACCCCTCCACTTT
CDR3 protein: CSARRPGTGRNSPLHF

clone size: -
J gene: TRBJ2-1
V gene: TRBV2
D gene: TRBD2
CDR3 DNA: TGTGCCAGCCACACGGGGCGGGGGGGCCGCGATGAGCAGTTCTTC
CDR3 protein: CASHTGRGGRDEQFF

clone size: few
J gene: TRBJ1-3
V gene: TRBV7-2
D gene: -
CDR3 DNA: TGTGCCAGCAGCTGGACAGCCTCTGGAAACACCATATATTTT
CDR3 protein: CASSWTASGNTIYF

clone size: few
J gene: TRBJ1-2
V gene: TRBV6-1
D gene: -
CDR3 DNA: TGTGCCAGCAGAGTTCGCAGGGGCGTACTTAACTATGGCTACACCTTC
CDR3 protein: CASRVRRGVLNYGYTF

clone size: -
J gene: TRBJ2-7
V gene: TRBV6-5
D gene: TRBD2
CDR3 DNA: TGTGCCAGCAGGACGGGAGGGGGTTCCTACGAGCAGTACTTC
CDR3 protein: CASRTGGGSYEQYF

clone size: few
J gene: TRBJ1-5
V gene: TRBV29-1
D gene: -
CDR3 DNA: TGCAGCGTTGGCTCAGGGGTGGCTCAGCCCCAGCATTTT
CDR3 protein: CSVGSGVAQPQHF

clone size: -
J gene: TRBJ2-3
V gene: TRBV7-8
D gene: -
CDR3 DNA: TGTGCCAGCAGCCCCCATCAGGGATCGGATACGCAGTATTTT
CDR3 protein: CASSPHQGSDTQYF

clone size: few
J gene: TRBJ2-7
V gene: TRBV10-3
D gene: TRBD2
CDR3 DNA: TGTGCCATCGGCAGCGGGGGGTACGAGCAGTACTTC
CDR3 protein: CAIGSGGYEQYF

clone size: -
J gene: TRBJ1-1
V gene: TRBV11-3
D gene: -
CDR3 DNA: TGTGCCAGCAGCTTCAAGGGAGGGGTCACTGAAGCTTTCTTT
CDR3 protein: CASSFKGGVTEAFF

clone size: -
J gene: TRBJ2-5
V gene: TRBV7-3
D gene: -
CDR3 DNA: TGTGCCAGCAGCTCGCGTCCCTGGGCTAACCTTGCCCCCCAAGAGACCCAGTACTTC
CDR3 protein: CASSSRPWANLAPQETQYF

clone size: few
J gene: TRBJ2-2
V gene: TRBV7-2
D gene: -
CDR3 DNA: TGTGCCAGCAGCATTAGGGGGGCAGGGTGGGAACAGACCGGGGAGCTGTTTTTT
CDR3 protein: CASSIRGAGWEQTGELFF

clone size: few
J gene: TRBJ2-7
V gene: TRBV7-8
D gene: TRBD2
CDR3 DNA: TGTGCCAGCAGCACCGGGACTACATCGAGGGACGAGCAGTACTTC
CDR3 protein: CASSTGTTSRDEQYF

clone size: -
J gene: TRBJ1-6
V gene: TRBV27
D gene: TRBD1
CDR3 DNA: TGTGCCAGCAGTTTAAACGGCGTTGGGGGACAGGGTAATTCACCCCTCCACTTT
CDR3 protein: CASSLNGVGGQGNSPLHF

clone size: -
J gene: TRBJ1-2
V gene: TRBV29-1
D gene: -
CDR3 DNA: TGCAGCGTTGAGGGCAGGACTAACTATGGCTACGCCTTC
CDR3 protein: CSVEGRTNYGYAF

clone size: -
J gene: TRBJ2-3
V gene: TRBV2
D gene: -
CDR3 DNA: TGTGCCAGCAGTGACCGCACAGATACGCAGTATTTT
CDR3 protein: CASSDRTDTQYF

clone size: many
J gene: TRBJ2-1
V gene: TRBV7-9
D gene: -
CDR3 DNA: TGTGCCAGCACTCCTTGGGGGCAGCGCTCCTACAATGAGCAGTTCTTC
CDR3 protein: CASTPWGQRSYNEQFF